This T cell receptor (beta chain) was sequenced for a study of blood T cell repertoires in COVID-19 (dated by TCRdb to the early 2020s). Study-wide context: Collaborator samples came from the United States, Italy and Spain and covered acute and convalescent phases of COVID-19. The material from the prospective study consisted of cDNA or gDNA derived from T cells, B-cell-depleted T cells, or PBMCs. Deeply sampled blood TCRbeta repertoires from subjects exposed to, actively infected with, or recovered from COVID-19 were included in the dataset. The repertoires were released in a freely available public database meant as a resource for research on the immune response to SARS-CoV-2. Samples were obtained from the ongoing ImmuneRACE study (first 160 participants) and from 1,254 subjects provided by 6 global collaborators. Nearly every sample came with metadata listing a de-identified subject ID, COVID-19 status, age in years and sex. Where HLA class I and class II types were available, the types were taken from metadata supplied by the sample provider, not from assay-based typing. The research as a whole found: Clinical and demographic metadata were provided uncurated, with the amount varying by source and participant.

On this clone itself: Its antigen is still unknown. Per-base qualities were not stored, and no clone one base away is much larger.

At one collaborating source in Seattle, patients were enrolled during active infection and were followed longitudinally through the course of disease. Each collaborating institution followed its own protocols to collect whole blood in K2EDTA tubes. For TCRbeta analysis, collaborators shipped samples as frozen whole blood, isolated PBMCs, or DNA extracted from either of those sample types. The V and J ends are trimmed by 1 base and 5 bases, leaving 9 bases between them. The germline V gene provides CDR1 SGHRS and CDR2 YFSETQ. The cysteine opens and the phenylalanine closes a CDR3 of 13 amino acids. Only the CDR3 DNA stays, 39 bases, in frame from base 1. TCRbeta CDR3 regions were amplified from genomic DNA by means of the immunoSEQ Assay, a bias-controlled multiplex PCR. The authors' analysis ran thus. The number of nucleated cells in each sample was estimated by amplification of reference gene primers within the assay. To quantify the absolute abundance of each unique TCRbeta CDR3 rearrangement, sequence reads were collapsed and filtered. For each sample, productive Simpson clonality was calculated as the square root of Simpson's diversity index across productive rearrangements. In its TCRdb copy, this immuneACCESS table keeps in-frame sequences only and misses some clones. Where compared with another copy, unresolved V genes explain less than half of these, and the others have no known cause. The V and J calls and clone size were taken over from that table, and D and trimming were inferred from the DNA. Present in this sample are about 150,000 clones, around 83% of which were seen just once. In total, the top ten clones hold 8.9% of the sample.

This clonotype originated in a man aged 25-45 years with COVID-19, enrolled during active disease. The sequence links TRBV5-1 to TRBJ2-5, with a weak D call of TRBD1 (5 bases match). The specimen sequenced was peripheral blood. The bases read TGCGCCAGCAGCTTGTCGACAGCCGAGACCCAGTACTTC. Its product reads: CASSLSTAETQYF.